This T cell receptor (beta chain) was retrieved from a study of cytomegalovirus exposure and HLA in healthy donors. Primers: 60 Vbeta forward and 13 Jbeta reverse. Clones were sequenced by immunoSEQ multiplex PCR, and TCRdb holds only the in-frame ones, with some missing. The sample contains 150,000 to 200,000 clones, 85% of which appear only once. Germline V gene lookup returns CDR1 SGHDT and CDR2 YYEEEE. This CDR3 is built from 14 residues. The V end lost 2 bases, the J end lost 4 bases, and 9 bases lay between the germline ends. Material: PBMCs. The V call is TRBV5-6, the J call TRBJ1-4, with D perhaps matching TRBD1 (6 bases). This clonotype was obtained from a man aged 18 to 29 in good health and CMV-seropositive. The CDR3, as DNA: TGTGCCAGCAGCTTACAGGGATTTAATGAAAAACTGTTTTTT. This gives the protein CASSLQGFNEKLFF. Full variable domain (rest looked up from reference TRBV5-6 and TRBJ1-4): DAGVTQSPTHLIKTRGQQVTLRCSPKSGHDTVSWYQQALGQGPQFIFQYYEEEERQRGNFPDRFSGHQFPNYSSELNVNALLLGDSALYLCASSLQGFNEKLFFGSGTQLSVL.